The 28 T cell receptor beta chains reported below all come from one sample, sequenced in a study of human T cells and chemical hapten exposure (dated by TCRdb to the early 2020s). The time point label, read with the paper, signifies: patch test 3, about 24 weeks after DPC sensitization. Interpreted using the paper, the treatment or condition label stands for: therapeutic diphenylcyclopropenone sensitization with weekly scalp DPC. The library was produced with RACE. Sequencer: NextSeq 500. TCRdb redid the processing of the public reads, applying fastp at Q25 and MiXCR, and retained in-frame beta chains. Identical CDR3 proteins give one entry, which carries the most common genes and DNA. This sample lists about 82,000 distinct CDR3 sequences; approximately 13% were detected once. The ten largest clones add up to roughly 5.7% of the sample. Sequencing was performed on whole blood, taken in connection with sensitization to the hapten diphenylcyclopropenone (DPC). The source is a woman between 45 and 65 years old with alopecia areata. Some clones in this sample may be carry-over from other donors' samples.

This clonotype appeared a few times. V gene TRBV5-4 combines with J gene TRBJ2-3, with D perhaps matching TRBD1 (6 bases). The CDR3 totals 16 residues. V was shortened by 4 bases and J by 1 base, with 16 bases between the two germline ends. Germline V gives CDR1 SGHNT, CDR2 YYREEE (reference sequence). The CDR3 here is CASSPPEGVGTDTQYF. CDR3 sequence (DNA): TGTGCCAGCAGCCCCCCTGAGGGGGTCGGCACAGATACGCAGTATTTT. Full variable domain (remainder filled in from reference TRBV5-4 and TRBJ2-3): ETGVTQSPTHLIKTRGQQVTLRCSSQSGHNTVSWYQQALGQGPQFIFQYYREEENGRGNFPPRFSGLQFPNYSSELNVNALELDDSALYLCASSPPEGVGTDTQYFGPGTRLTVL.

This clonotype was counted many times. The chain uses TRBV20-1 and TRBJ2-3; 8 bases are a match to TRBD2. V lost 3 bases and J lost 0; bases outside the gene matches: 2. Germline CDR1 reads DFQATT; CDR2 reads SNEGSKA (reference sequence). The CDR3 loop spans 14 amino acids. The CDR3, as DNA: TGCAGTGCTAGGCCTAGCGGGAGCACAGATACGCAGTATTTT. It is translated as CSARPSGSTDTQYF.

The chain uses TRBV19 and TRBJ2-5; D tentatively reads TRBD1 or TRBD2 (7 bases each). The germline V and J ends were trimmed by 5 bases and 2 bases, with 15 bases remaining between them. The length of the CDR3 is 15 residues. CDR1 and CDR2 (germline): LNHDA, SQIVND (reference sequence). This chain's CDR3 is CASSARQGGQETQYF. Here the CDR3 DNA reads TGTGCCAGTAGTGCCAGACAGGGAGGGCAAGAGACCCAGTACTTC. Full variable domain (remainder filled in from reference TRBV19 and TRBJ2-5): DGGITQSPKYLFRKEGQNVTLSCEQNLNHDAMYWYRQDPGQGLRLIYYSQIVNDFQKGDIAEGYSVSREKKESFPLTVTSAQKNPTAFYLCASSARQGGQETQYFGPGTRLLVL.

In this sample, this clonotype turned up a few times. The V and J genes are TRBV7-6 and TRBJ1-1; no reliable D call. Germline V gene sequence: CDR1 SGHVS, CDR2 FNYEAQ. The germline V and J ends were trimmed by 4 bases and 2 bases, with 14 bases remaining between them. This CDR3 region has 15 residues. The CDR3 region is CASSSYVGANTEAFF. The DNA for the CDR3 is TGTGCCAGCAGCTCGTACGTGGGAGCCAACACTGAAGCTTTCTTT.

Only a few counts were recorded for this clonotype. The V call is TRBV10-3, the J call TRBJ2-5; no clear D. The CDR3 covers 14 residues. The V gene's germline CDR1 is ENHRY and CDR2 SYGVKD. Trimming removed 2 bases at V and 2 bases at J, with 9 bases between. The CDR3 coding sequence is TGTGCCATCAGTGAGGGCGGCAGACAAGAGACCCAGTACTTC. Amino acids: CAISEGGRQETQYF.

At least ten counts were recorded for this clonotype. The chain employs TRBV10-1 and TRBJ2-3, with 10 positions matching TRBD2. Trimming removed 0 bases from V and 4 bases from J; junction bases left unmatched: 4. The germline CDR1 and CDR2 sequences are WNHNN and SYGVQD (reference sequence). The length of the CDR3 is 16 residues. CDR3 DNA sequence: TGCGCCAGCAGTGAGTCCAGCGGGAGGGCCGCAGATACGCAGTATTTT. It yields the protein CASSESSGRAADTQYF.

This clonotype appeared many times. The CDR3 here is CASSPLDGRDGYTF. The CDR3 nucleotides are TGTGCCAGCTCACCCTTGGACGGGAGAGATGGCTACACCTTC. The V gene is TRBV18, the J gene TRBJ1-2; unclear D gene. The CDR3 length is 14 residues. V gave up 3 bases and J gave up 6 bases, with 14 bases separating them. The germline V gene has CDR1 KGHSH and CDR2 LQKENI.

This clonotype was observed at least ten times. The chain uses TRBV12-3 or TRBV12-4 and TRBJ2-1; tentatively, D is TRBD2 (6 bases). This CDR3 comprises 18 residues. The V gene lost 6 bases and the J gene lost 1 base, with 22 bases spanning the gap. CDR3 in amino acids: CASRPGLKGLASYNEQFF. The CDR3 region has the DNA TGTGCCAGCAGACCCGGCCTTAAGGGACTCGCGTCCTACAATGAGCAGTTCTTC.

This clonotype was counted only a few times. The V call is TRBV7-2, the J call TRBJ2-3, with TRBD1 identical over 8 bases. CDR1 is SGHTA, CDR2 FQGNSA, per germline. The CDR3 spans 17 residues. Germline trimming cut 5 bases from V and 7 bases from J; bases unmatched to any gene: 17. CDR3 region: CASSVNVRTGNPYTQYF. The DNA for the CDR3 is TGTGCCAGCAGCGTAAACGTCCGGACAGGGAATCCTTATACGCAGTATTTT. The complete variable domain, with remaining parts taken from reference TRBV7-2 and TRBJ2-3, reads GAGVSQSPSNKVTEKGKDVELRCDPISGHTALYWYRQSLGQGLEFLIYFQGNSAPDKSGLPSDRFSAERTGGSVSTLTIQRTQQEDSAVYLCASSVNVRTGNPYTQYFGPGTRLTVL.

This clonotype was counted between two and nine times. The chain recombines TRBV9 with TRBJ1-3; possible D gene TRBD1, 6 bases. Trimming cost V 0 bases and J 0 bases, with 13 bases left between them. The germline CDR1 and CDR2 sequences are SGDLS and YYNGEE. This CDR3 comprises 17 residues. CDR3 residues: CASSVEPDSDSGNTIYF. The CDR3 bases are TGTGCCAGCAGCGTAGAACCGGACAGCGACTCTGGAAACACCATATATTTT.

This chain connects TRBV11-3 to TRBJ2-3; D is undetermined. CDR1 is SGHNT and CDR2 is YENEEA in the germline V gene. Trimming removed 5 bases at V and 2 bases at J, with 2 bases between. The CDR3 consists of 11 residues. The CDR3 nucleotides are TGTGCCAGCAGCGACACAGATACGCAGTATTTT. Translation gives CASSDTDTQYF.

This clonotype was found a few times. The DNA of the CDR3 is TGTGCCTGGAGGTTGGGTTCCGGGACAGGTGGTGAAAAACTGTTTTTT. Its translation: CAWRLGSGTGGEKLFF. J is TRBJ1-4 and V is TRBV30, with TRBD1 matching over 8 bases. This CDR3 comprises 16 residues. The germline CDR1 and CDR2 sequences are GTSNPN and SVGIG (reference sequence). V shed 3 bases, J shed 7 bases, and the junction held 13 bases outside the gene matches.

This clonotype has only a few counts. The chain joins TRBV11-3 to TRBJ2-1; 7 bases fit TRBD1. The germline gives CDR1 SGHNT, CDR2 YENEEA. The V and J ends lost 2 bases and 8 bases, in that order; junction bases with no gene match: 3. This CDR3 has 13 amino acids. The CDR3: CASSLTGVDEQFF. The CDR3 DNA reads as TGTGCCAGCAGCTTAACAGGGGTGGATGAGCAGTTCTTC. The complete variable domain, with remaining parts taken from reference TRBV11-3 and TRBJ2-1, reads EAGVVQSPRYKIIEKKQPVAFWCNPISGHNTLYWYLQNLGQGPELLIRYENEEAVDDSQLPKDRFSAERLKGVDSTLKIQPAELGDSAVYLCASSLTGVDEQFFGPGTRLTVL.

The V gene is TRBV5-6, the J gene TRBJ1-6; 7 bases match TRBD1. Germline V lookup: CDR1 SGHDT, CDR2 YYEEEE. V was pared by 4 bases and J by 11 bases, with 18 bases of the junction left unmatched. The CDR3 is 17 amino acids. CDR3 sequence (DNA): TGTGCCAGCAGCACGGATCCTCGGACAGGACCGGGGGCACCCCTCCACTTT. Protein: CASSTDPRTGPGAPLHF. The full variable domain, completed using reference TRBV5-6 and TRBJ1-6, is DAGVTQSPTHLIKTRGQQVTLRCSPKSGHDTVSWYQQALGQGPQFIFQYYEEEERQRGNFPDRFSGHQFPNYSSELNVNALLLGDSALYLCASSTDPRTGPGAPLHFGNGTRLTVT.

This clonotype was observed many times. The J gene is TRBJ1-1, the V gene TRBV10-2; D is unresolved. This CDR3 spans 11 amino acids. Germline V CDR1 and CDR2: WSHSY, SAAADI. The V gene lost 5 bases and the J gene lost 1 base, with 2 bases spanning the gap. CDR3 DNA sequence: TGCGCCAGCAGTCAGAACACTGAAGCTTTCTTT. It translates to CASSQNTEAFF.

This clonotype was observed at least ten times. V is TRBV20-1 and J is TRBJ2-5, with D hard to call. Trimming cost V 5 bases and J 5 bases, with 6 bases left between them. Germline CDR1 and CDR2: DFQATT and SNEGSKA (reference sequence). This CDR3 is 10 amino acids long. This CDR3 is CSAGSETQYF. CDR3 coding DNA: TGCAGTGCTGGATCGGAGACCCAGTACTTC.

This clonotype showed up just a few times. V and J are TRBV11-2 and TRBJ2-7; D unclear. Germline V gene lookup returns CDR1 SGHAT and CDR2 FQNNGV. The V gene lost 4 bases and the J gene lost 7 bases, with 17 bases spanning the gap. This CDR3 is 14 amino acids long. CDR3 in amino acids: CASSSYGSNGEQYF. CDR3 nucleotide sequence: TGTGCCAGCAGCTCCTACGGGTCGAACGGGGAGCAGTACTTC.

The table lists this clonotype with a few counts. The V gene is TRBV20-1, the J gene TRBJ2-3; tentatively, D is TRBD2 (5 bases). Trimming left V 6 bases short and J 0 bases short, with 10 bases between. The CDR3 is 13 residues long. The germline V gene encodes CDR1 DFQATT and CDR2 SNEGSKA (reference sequence). The CDR3 is CSAQRLSTDTQYF. The DNA of the CDR3 is TGCAGTGCACAGCGGCTAAGCACAGATACGCAGTATTTT.

The chain's CDR3 is CASSLRGAEGEGPDTQYF. The CDR3 coding sequence is TGTGCCAGCAGCTTACGGGGCGCGGAGGGAGAGGGGCCAGATACGCAGTATTTT. V and J are TRBV7-3 and TRBJ2-3; possible D gene TRBD2, 6 bases. CDR3 length: 18 amino acids. Trimming removed 2 bases at V and 4 bases at J, with 22 bases between. Looked up from germline, CDR1 is SGHTA and CDR2 is FQGTGA.

This clonotype has ten or more counts. The V gene is TRBV7-8, the J gene TRBJ2-7; D tentatively fits TRBD1 or TRBD2 (5 bases each). Trimming stripped 5 bases from V and 3 bases from J, with 14 bases between. CDR1 is SGHVS and CDR2 is FQNEAQ in the germline V gene. This CDR3 is built from 14 residues. CDR3: CASSKGTANYEQYF. As DNA, the CDR3 is TGTGCCAGCAGCAAGGGGACGGCGAACTACGAGCAGTACTTC.

The chain combines TRBV7-2 with TRBJ2-3; 7 positions agree with TRBD1. V was pared by 5 bases and J by 6 bases, with 5 bases of the junction left unmatched. Per germline, CDR1 SGHTA and CDR2 FQGNSA. The CDR3 runs to 13 residues. CDR3 protein: CASSQGTADTQYF. CDR3 DNA: TGTGCCAGCAGCCAAGGGACAGCGGATACGCAGTATTTT.

This clonotype has ten or more counts. The V and J genes are TRBV6-6 and TRBJ1-6; D is ambiguous. Germline V gene sequence: CDR1 MNHNY, CDR2 SVGAGI (reference sequence). The CDR3 has 14 residues. The germline V and J ends were trimmed by 7 bases and 5 bases, with 12 bases remaining between them. The CDR3 is CASTAAGNNSPLHF. The CDR3 region has the DNA TGTGCCAGCACCGCGGCGGGTAATAATTCACCCCTCCACTTT.

This clonotype appeared a few times. J is TRBJ1-6 and V is TRBV6-5, with 7 bases lining up with TRBD1. This CDR3 region has 15 residues. Trimming took 6 bases from V and 8 from J; bases not matched to a gene: 10. In germline, CDR1 is MNHEY, CDR2 SVGAGI. The CDR3 DNA is TGTGCCAGCAGGGAAATGGGGACAGTTTATTCACCCCTCCACTTT. This encodes CASREMGTVYSPLHF.

V usage is TRBV28 and J usage is TRBJ2-3, with 8 bases matching TRBD2. Trimming removed 5 bases from V and 4 bases from J; junction bases left unmatched: 8. The CDR3 contains 15 residues. Germline CDR1 and CDR2: MDHEN and SYDVKM. This CDR3 is CASSATAGASDTQYF. CDR3 nucleotides: TGTGCCAGCAGTGCTACAGCGGGAGCGTCAGATACGCAGTATTTT.

This clonotype was seen only a few times. The gene calls are TRBV4-2 and TRBJ1-3; D uncertain. This CDR3 comprises 17 residues. CDR1 is LGHNA, CDR2 YNFKEQ, per germline. Trimming pared 0 bases from V and 0 bases from J, leaving 12 bases between. Here the CDR3 DNA reads TGTGCCAGCAGCCAAGATCTGGGATCCAGCTCTGGAAACACCATATATTTT. This codes for CASSQDLGSSSGNTIYF.

This clonotype was detected a few times. The chain carries TRBV15 and TRBJ1-3; D remains unclear. The CDR3 has 15 residues. Germline V gene lookup returns CDR1 LNHNV and CDR2 YYDKDF (reference sequence). V was shortened by 0 bases and J by 0 bases, with 6 bases between the two germline ends. The CDR3 loop is CATSRELGSGNTIYF. Written as DNA, the CDR3 is TGTGCCACCAGCAGAGAATTAGGCTCTGGAAACACCATATATTTT.

In this sample, this clonotype turned up many times. DNA for the CDR3: TGTGCCAGCAGCTCAATAAATGAGCAGTTCTTC. This sequence encodes CASSSINEQFF. This sequence joins TRBV7-9 and TRBJ2-1, with no clear D. Trimming removed 4 bases at V and 7 bases at J, with 5 bases between. CDR3 length: 11 amino acids. Per germline, CDR1 SEHNR and CDR2 FQNEAQ (reference sequence).

The V gene is TRBV9, the J gene TRBJ2-3, with TRBD2 as a possible D gene (6 bases). Germline V CDR1 and CDR2: SGDLS, YYNGEE. V lost 0 bases to trimming and J lost 2 bases, with 13 bases between them. The CDR3 consists of 16 residues. The CDR3 spells CASSVEGGAVTDTQYF. As DNA, the CDR3 is TGTGCCAGCAGCGTAGAGGGAGGAGCGGTCACAGATACGCAGTATTTT.